This T cell receptor (beta chain) was sequenced in a study of cytomegalovirus exposure and HLA in healthy donors. Libraries were prepared by immunoSEQ multiplex PCR; TCRdb keeps only in-frame clonotypes and omits some of them. This table holds tens of thousands of clones, 85% to 95% found once. CDR1 is SGHVS and CDR2 is FQNEAQ in the germline V gene. The CDR3 spans 16 residues. Trimming cost V 3 bases and J 0 bases; bases outside gene matches: 7. Material for sequencing was PBMCs. The V gene is TRBV7-8, the J gene TRBJ2-7; 8 bases are shared with TRBD2. The source is a man younger than 35 in good health and CMV-seronegative. In DNA, the CDR3 is TGTGCCAGCAGCTTTACTAGCGGTGAGGGCTCCTACGAGCAGTACTTC. This codes for CASSFTSGEGSYEQYF.